This passage covers 24 T cell receptor beta chains from one sample sequenced in a study of blood T cell repertoires in COVID-19. Libraries were prepared by immunoSEQ multiplex PCR; TCRdb keeps only in-frame clonotypes and omits some of them. The sample lists fewer than 250,000 clones, 70% to 90% occurring once. Sequenced sample: peripheral blood. The receptors originated from a woman aged 70-85 years with active or convalescent COVID-19.

This chain uses TRBV28 with TRBJ1-5; TRBD1 aligns across 8 bases. Germline CDR1 is MDHEN and CDR2 is SYDVKM. This CDR3 is 15 amino acids long. V dropped 6 bases and J dropped 4; count of bases not matched to a gene: 8. The CDR3 loop is CASRPGQGANQPQHF. The CDR3 region has the DNA TGTGCCAGCAGACCCGGACAGGGTGCTAATCAGCCCCAGCATTTT.

This clone was recorded a few times. This chain links TRBV4-1 with TRBJ1-2; D may be TRBD1 (6 bases). V dropped 1 base and J dropped 7 bases, with 19 bases sitting between them. CDR3 length equals 16 residues. Germline V CDR1 and CDR2: MGHRA, YSYEKL. CDR3 amino acids: CASSQGREQGLGGYTF. CDR3 nucleotide sequence: TGCGCCAGCAGCCAAGGAAGAGAGCAGGGGTTGGGTGGCTACACCTTC.

V usage is TRBV2 and J usage is TRBJ2-7; 9 bases are a match to TRBD2. The V gene end was trimmed by 7 bases and the J gene end by 7 bases; junction bases not matched to a gene: 20. The CDR3 consists of 17 residues. Germline V lookup: CDR1 SNHLY, CDR2 FYNNEI. CDR3 coding DNA: TGTGCCAGCAAAACAAGGGGGTTCCTAGCGGGAACAGGAGAGCAGTACTTC. This gives the protein CASKTRGFLAGTGEQYF.

The J gene is TRBJ1-5, the V gene TRBV19, with TRBD1 matching over 8 bases. This CDR3 is built from 14 residues. V trimming: 7 bases; J trimming: 2 bases; junction bases outside the gene matches: 4. CDR1 and CDR2 (germline): LNHDA, SQIVND (reference sequence). CDR3 in amino acids: CASMDRAGNQPQHF. CDR3 nucleotides: TGTGCCAGTATGGACAGGGCGGGCAATCAGCCCCAGCATTTT.

In its sample, this clone was seen once. The CDR3 spells CASSEQYSNQPQHF. The DNA for the CDR3 is TGTGCCAGCAGTGAACAGTATAGCAATCAGCCCCAGCATTTT. This rearrangement joins TRBV6-1 to TRBJ1-5; D unresolved. Trimming removed 2 bases at V and 0 bases at J, with 5 bases between. The germline CDR1 and CDR2 sequences are MNHNS and SASEGT. The CDR3 sequence is 14 residues long.

The chain employs TRBV4-1 and TRBJ1-4, with TRBD1 matching over 9 bases. Germline V lookup: CDR1 MGHRA, CDR2 YSYEKL. J lost 8 bases, V lost 1 base, and 5 bases had no gene match. The CDR3 spans 15 residues. The CDR3 region has the DNA TGCGCCAGCAGCCAAGGGGACAGGGTTGTGGAAAAACTGTTTTTT. Its translation is CASSQGDRVVEKLFF.

The V and J genes are TRBV7-6 and TRBJ2-3, with TRBD2 identical over 9 bases. Germline V gene lookup returns CDR1 SGHVS and CDR2 FNYEAQ. The V gene end was trimmed by 4 bases and the J gene end by 3 bases; junction bases not matched to a gene: 8. The CDR3 sequence is 16 residues long. This CDR3 reads CASSYGHLAGTDTQYF. The CDR3 DNA is TGTGCCAGCAGCTACGGACACCTAGCGGGAACAGATACGCAGTATTTT. The full variable domain, rest sourced from reference TRBV7-6 and TRBJ2-3, is GAGVSQSPRYKVTKRGQDVALRCDPISGHVSLYWYRQALGQGPEFLTYFNYEAQQDKSGLPNDRFSAERPEGSISTLTIQRTEQRDSAMYRCASSYGHLAGTDTQYFGPGTRLTVL.

This chain joins TRBV5-1 and TRBJ1-1, with D maybe TRBD1 (5 bases). Germline V gives CDR1 SGHRS, CDR2 YFSETQ. The CDR3 is 13 residues long. Trimming pared 6 bases from V and 7 bases from J, leaving 16 bases between. CDR3 protein: CASTWGSQGEAFF. The CDR3 DNA follows: TGCGCCAGCACCTGGGGCTCCCAGGGTGAAGCTTTCTTT.

This chain links TRBV5-1 with TRBJ1-1, with D possibly being TRBD1 (6 bases). Trimming stripped 4 bases from V and 0 bases from J, with 7 bases between. Looked up from germline, CDR1 is SGHRS and CDR2 is YFSETQ. The length of the CDR3 is 13 residues. CDR3 protein: CASSRDMNTEAFF. CDR3 in DNA: TGCGCCAGCAGCCGGGACATGAACACTGAAGCTTTCTTT.

The rearrangement joins TRBV18 to TRBJ2-1; D gene ambiguous. The CDR3 sequence is 14 residues long. V was shortened by 3 bases and J by 3 bases, with 9 bases between the two germline ends. Germline CDR1 is KGHSH and CDR2 is LQKENI. The CDR3 DNA is TGTGCCAGCTCACCTTTCTCGGGCTACAATGAGCAGTTCTTC. This gives the protein CASSPFSGYNEQFF.

This clone occurred a few times. The V and J genes are TRBV28 and TRBJ2-7, with TRBD1 matching over 8 bases. The V and J ends lost 5 bases and 2 bases, in that order; junction bases with no gene match: 8. The germline CDR1 and CDR2 sequences are MDHEN and SYDVKM. The CDR3 covers 15 residues. The CDR3 sequence: CASSPGGAMAYEQYF. CDR3 coding DNA: TGTGCCAGCAGTCCAGGGGGCGCGATGGCCTACGAGCAGTACTTC.

The chain combines TRBV5-1 with TRBJ1-2, with D unclear. The germline V gene encodes CDR1 SGHRS and CDR2 YFSETQ. This CDR3 region has 14 residues. Trimming cost V 0 bases and J 1 base, with 7 bases left between them. This chain's CDR3 is CASSLDRVNYGYTF. In nucleotides, the CDR3 is TGCGCCAGCAGCTTGGACAGAGTTAACTATGGCTACACCTTC.

V is TRBV7-3 and J is TRBJ2-6, with 8 bases that match TRBD1. CDR3 length: 17 residues. In germline, CDR1 is SGHTA, CDR2 FQGTGA. The V and J ends lost 3 bases and 1 base, in that order; junction bases with no gene match: 5. The CDR3 bases are TGTGCCAGCAGCTTTTACAGGGGGACTTCTGGGGCCAACGTCCTGACTTTC. The encoded protein is CASSFYRGTSGANVLTF.

This clone was observed a few times. Possible read error: a much larger clone is one base away. This CDR3 is also generated by other DNA sequences in the sample. V gene TRBV12-3 or TRBV12-4 combines with J gene TRBJ1-1; the D is unclear. V dropped 1 base and J dropped 2 bases, with 5 bases sitting between them. This CDR3 is 13 amino acids long. As DNA, the CDR3 is TGTGCCAGCAGTTTAGGACAAAACACTGAAGCTTTCTTT. Protein: CASSLGQNTEAFF.

V and J are TRBV30 and TRBJ2-5; D unresolved. Germline values: CDR1 GTSNPN, CDR2 SVGIG (reference sequence). The CDR3 is 12 residues long. V was cut by 2 bases and J by 5 bases, with 9 bases left in between. This CDR3 is CAWSTAAETQYF. CDR3 sequence (DNA): TGTGCCTGGAGTACAGCCGCGGAGACCCAGTACTTC.

The rearrangement uses TRBV9 and TRBJ2-7; D gene unclear. The CDR3 loop spans 12 amino acids. In germline, CDR1 is SGDLS, CDR2 YYNGEE. The ends were cut back, 0 bases at V and 5 bases at J, with 6 bases in the middle. In DNA, the CDR3 is TGTGCCAGCAGCGTAGGTACTAACGAGCAGTACTTC. This translates into CASSVGTNEQYF.

The chain couples TRBV29-1 to TRBJ2-2, with D tentatively TRBD1 (6 bases). Per the germline V gene, CDR1 is SQVTM and CDR2 is ANQGSEA. CDR3 length: 14 amino acids. Deletions cut 2 bases from V and 7 bases from J, with 14 bases between. The CDR3 DNA reads as TGCAGCGTTGAACCGCAGGAGACAGGCGGGGAGCTGTTTTTT. Its translation is CSVEPQETGGELFF.

The chain is built from TRBV9 and TRBJ1-2; maybe TRBD1 (5 bases). From germline, CDR1 is SGDLS and CDR2 YYNGEE. Trimming removed 0 bases at V and 0 bases at J, with 6 bases between. The CDR3 spans 14 residues. The CDR3 here is CASSVGTSNYGYTF. The CDR3 DNA is TGTGCCAGCAGCGTAGGGACATCTAACTATGGCTACACCTTC. Full variable domain (remainder filled in from reference TRBV9 and TRBJ1-2): DSGVTQTPKHLITATGQRVTLRCSPRSGDLSVYWYQQSLDQGLQFLIQYYNGEERAKGNILERFSAQQFPDLHSELNLSSLELGDSALYFCASSVGTSNYGYTFGSGTRLTVV.

V and J are TRBV27 and TRBJ1-6; TRBD1 might be the D (6 bases). Trimming took off 2 bases at V and 4 bases at J, with 21 bases between the two ends. CDR3 size: 19 residues. Germline V gives CDR1 MNHEY, CDR2 SMNVEV (reference sequence). CDR3 coding DNA: TGTGCCAGCAGTTTAGGGGGCCACAAACTCTCCCTGTATAATTCACCCCTCCACTTT. Translating gives CASSLGGHKLSLYNSPLHF.

This clone has a handful of counts. V gene TRBV5-1 combines with J gene TRBJ2-7; 11 bases agree with TRBD2. V shed 3 bases and J 2 bases; nucleotides not matched to a gene: 1. CDR3 length: 14 amino acids. In germline, CDR1 is SGHRS, CDR2 YFSETQ. The DNA for the CDR3 is TGCGCCAGCAGCTCGACTAGCGGGACCTACGAGCAGTACTTC. It encodes CASSSTSGTYEQYF.

This clone has just one count. This rearrangement joins TRBV3-1 (or the pseudogene TRBV3-2) to TRBJ2-7; D ambiguous. Germline V gives CDR1 LGHDT, CDR2 YNNKEL (reference sequence). Trimming stripped 1 base from V and 2 bases from J, with 12 bases between. The CDR3 loop spans 15 amino acids. As DNA, the CDR3 is TGTGCCAGCAGCCAAGGTCCTGCCTCTACCTACGAGCAGTACTTC. Protein sequence: CASSQGPASTYEQYF.

Notes on this clone: Additional DNA sequences in this sample encode the identical CDR3. The CDR3 spells CASSLLAGGDYEQYF. As DNA, the CDR3 is TGTGCCAGCAGTTTACTGGCAGGGGGCGATTACGAGCAGTACTTC. This chain uses TRBV28 with TRBJ2-7; 8 bases are shared with TRBD1. The CDR3 is 15 amino acids. The V and J ends lost 2 bases and 4 bases, in that order; junction bases with no gene match: 7. Germline values: CDR1 MDHEN, CDR2 SYDVKM.

The genes are TRBV28 and TRBJ2-2, with 14 bases fitting TRBD2. The CDR3 is 15 residues long. With 6 bases clipped from V and 9 bases from J, the junction kept 6 bases outside the gene matches. The V gene's germline CDR1 is MDHEN and CDR2 SYDVKM. CDR3 sequence reads: CASSPGLAGVRELFF. DNA for the CDR3: TGTGCCAGCAGCCCGGGACTAGCGGGAGTCAGGGAGCTGTTTTTT.

The rearrangement uses TRBV12-3 or TRBV12-4 and TRBJ2-7; D is perhaps TRBD2 (6 bases). The length of the CDR3 is 13 residues. V lost 3 bases to trimming and J lost 6 bases, with 12 bases between them. In DNA form, the CDR3 reads TGTGCCAGCAGTTTTTCGGAGGGTCGCGAGCAGTACTTC. Protein sequence: CASSFSEGREQYF.